Below, 28 T cell receptor beta chains from the same sample are listed, as sequenced in a study of spatial heterogeneity in lung cancer. Time point given: sample taken at primary tumor resection. The input material, whole RNA from tumor, nontumor lung or frozen PBMC, was sequenced unsorted. TCRdb passed the 5' RACE reads through MiXCR, listing each CDR3 protein once. The sample holds more than 30,000 distinct CDR3 sequences, less than 5.5% seen once. The sample in question was PBMCs, obtained at surgery. These receptors were obtained from a female donor with early-stage non-small cell lung cancer.

The rearrangement links TRBV27 to TRBJ2-6, with D perhaps TRBD2 (5 bases). CDR1 is MNHEY and CDR2 is SMNVEV in the germline V gene (reference sequence). The CDR3 has 14 amino acids. Trimming left V 6 bases short and J 0 bases short, with 6 bases between. In nucleotides, the CDR3 is TGTGCCAGCAGGACTAACTCTGGGGCCAACGTCCTGACTTTC. As protein: CASRTNSGANVLTF.

This clonotype was seen many times. The chain couples TRBV27 to TRBJ1-1; D is possibly TRBD1 (5 bases). The CDR3 covers 20 residues. Trimming stripped 8 bases from V and 2 bases from J, with 33 bases between. Germline lookup yields CDR1 MNHEY and CDR2 SMNVEV (reference sequence). CDR3 amino acids: CASRTLITSKGPQGNTEAFF. DNA of the CDR3: TGTGCCAGCCGGACCCTCATTACTTCAAAAGGGCCTCAGGGAAACACTGAAGCTTTCTTT.

The table lists this clonotype with many counts. The CDR3 DNA follows: TGCAGCGCTGGAGCGGGGGTGGACTACAATGAGCAGTTCTTC. Amino acid sequence: CSAGAGVDYNEQFF. The chain employs TRBV29-1 and TRBJ2-1, with 8 bases fitting TRBD2. The CDR3 is 14 residues long. V dropped 7 bases and J dropped 3; count of bases not matched to a gene: 8. Germline CDR1 SQVTM, CDR2 ANQGSEA.

About this clonotype: The junction does not match germline at one end; this may be a read error. The chain carries TRBV5-4 and TRBJ1-4, with 8 bases matching TRBD1. CDR1 is SGHNT, CDR2 YYREEE, per germline (reference sequence). The CDR3 is 16 amino acids. DNA for the CDR3: TGTGCCAGCAGTTTGGCCGGGACAGGATCAAATGAAAAACTGTTTTTT. Encoded protein: CASSLAGTGSNEKLFF.

This clonotype was seen many times. V is TRBV10-1 and J is TRBJ2-1; TRBD2 matches at 13 bases. The CDR3 extends over 16 amino acids. Germline V gives CDR1 WNHNN, CDR2 SYGVQD (reference sequence). CDR3 sequence: CASGTSGVGDNNEQFF. In DNA, the CDR3 is TGCGCGTCCGGGACTAGCGGGGTGGGCGACAACAATGAGCAGTTCTTC.

This clonotype appeared many times. This chain uses TRBV7-2 with TRBJ2-3, with D hard to call. This CDR3 contains 15 residues. Deletions cut 2 bases from V and 3 bases from J, with 12 bases between. The germline V gene has CDR1 SGHTA and CDR2 FQGNSA. CDR3 sequence: CASSLIWSTTDTQYF. CDR3 DNA: TGTGCCAGCAGCTTAATATGGTCTACAACAGATACGCAGTATTTT.

This clonotype was counted ten times or more. CDR3 bases: TGTGCCAGCAGTTACATCACAGGCGGGTACGGCTACACCTTC. Residues: CASSYITGGYGYTF. The chain combines TRBV6-6 with TRBJ1-2, with a possible D match to TRBD1 (5 bases). The CDR3 totals 14 residues. Germline V gene lookup returns CDR1 MNHNY and CDR2 SVGAGI (reference sequence). Trimming removed 2 bases at V and 8 bases at J, with 15 bases between.

This clonotype was detected only a few times. The chain employs TRBV7-8 and TRBJ1-2; D remains ambiguous. V lost 1 base, J lost 8 bases, and 17 bases lay in between. The CDR3 runs 15 residues. Germline V CDR1 and CDR2: SGHVS, FQNEAQ. The CDR3 region is CASSLVVWGTGGYTF. For the CDR3, the DNA is TGTGCCAGCAGCTTAGTTGTCTGGGGAACGGGCGGCTACACCTTC.

The rearrangement links TRBV27 to TRBJ2-1; 9 nucleotides match TRBD2. CDR3 length: 16 amino acids. Trimming took 3 bases from V and 4 from J; bases not matched to a gene: 7. The germline CDR1 and CDR2 sequences are MNHEY and SMNVEV (reference sequence). CDR3 sequence reads: CASSFQLAGKYNEQFF. CDR3 nucleotides: TGTGCCAGCAGTTTCCAACTAGCGGGCAAGTACAATGAGCAGTTCTTC.

This clonotype was seen many times. V usage is TRBV6-2 or TRBV6-3 and J usage is TRBJ1-5; tentatively, D is TRBD1 (5 bases). Per germline, CDR1 MNHEY and CDR2 SVGEGT. CDR3 size: 14 residues. V lost 2 bases, J lost 4 bases, and 9 bases lay in between. The CDR3, as DNA: TGTGCCAGCAGTTACGGGGCAGGGAATCAGCCCCAGCATTTT. This gives the protein CASSYGAGNQPQHF.

This clonotype showed up many times. This chain joins TRBV12-3 or TRBV12-4 and TRBJ2-5; D possibly corresponds to TRBD1 (5 bases). The CDR3 is 15 residues long. V was pared by 4 bases and J by 1 base, with 13 bases between. CDR3 loop: CASSSLTVLQETQYF. DNA of the CDR3: TGTGCCAGCAGTTCCTTGACAGTACTCCAAGAGACCCAGTACTTC.

This clonotype was detected only a few times. The chain couples TRBV2 to TRBJ2-7, with D possibly TRBD1 on 5 matching bases. There are 17 residues in the CDR3. Trimming took off 10 bases at V and 3 bases at J, with 28 bases between the two ends. CDR1 is SNHLY, CDR2 FYNNEI, per germline. Written as DNA, the CDR3 is TGTGCCAATGGGCTCGGTGCTAAAGTGTGGCAGGGCTACGAGCAGTACTTC. This translates into CANGLGAKVWQGYEQYF.

The sample holds many counts of this clonotype. The genes are TRBV20-1 and TRBJ2-2, with 8 positions matching TRBD2. V trimming: 3 bases; J trimming: 6 bases; junction bases outside the gene matches: 0. CDR1 is DFQATT and CDR2 is SNEGSKA in the germline V gene (reference sequence). The CDR3 extends over 12 amino acids. In DNA, the CDR3 is TGCAGTGCTAGCGGGGGGGCCGGGGAGCTGTTTTTT. It is translated as CSASGGAGELFF.

This clonotype was detected a few times. The rearrangement links TRBV5-4 to TRBJ1-6, with 8 bases that match TRBD1. There are 15 residues in the CDR3. The trim removed 0 bases at V and 6 bases at J, leaving 2 bases unmatched. Germline CDR1 and CDR2: SGHNT and YYREEE (reference sequence). This chain's CDR3 is CASSLAGGVNSPLHF. The CDR3 nucleotides are TGTGCCAGCAGCTTGGCAGGGGGCGTTAATTCACCCCTCCACTTT.

V and J are TRBV11-3 and TRBJ1-1; D is possibly TRBD1 (5 bases). CDR3 length equals 12 residues. V was trimmed by 1 base and J by 11 bases, leaving 11 bases between them. Germline V lookup: CDR1 SGHNT, CDR2 YENEEA. The CDR3 DNA reads as TGTGCCAGCAGCTTAGGAGAGGGGAATGCTTTCTTT. Amino acid sequence: CASSLGEGNAFF.

There are a few counts of this clonotype. The V call is TRBV7-2, the J call TRBJ2-7, with TRBD2 matching over 8 bases. The V gene end was trimmed by 4 bases and the J gene end by 2 bases; junction bases not matched to a gene: 13. The germline V gene has CDR1 SGHTA and CDR2 FQGNSA. This CDR3 is 17 amino acids long. CDR3 residues: CASSYSRPAGVPYEQYF. For the CDR3, the DNA is TGTGCCAGCAGCTATTCACGCCCAGCGGGGGTCCCCTACGAGCAGTACTTC. The full variable domain, with the rest looked up from reference TRBV7-2 and TRBJ2-7, is GAGVSQSPSNKVTEKGKDVELRCDPISGHTALYWYRQSLGQGLEFLIYFQGNSAPDKSGLPSDRFSAERTGGSVSTLTIQRTQQEDSAVYLCASSYSRPAGVPYEQYFGPGTRLTVT.

This clonotype was observed at least ten times. This sequence joins TRBV27 and TRBJ2-1; D uncertain. CDR1 and CDR2 (germline): MNHEY, SMNVEV (reference sequence). The V and J ends lost 7 bases and 4 bases respectively, with 11 bases between them. This CDR3 comprises 13 residues. The CDR3 DNA sequence: TGTGCCAGCAAGCAGACTCTTTACAATGAGCAGTTCTTC. Protein product: CASKQTLYNEQFF.

This clonotype was seen at least ten times. The chain employs TRBV24-1 and TRBJ1-4, with D uncertain. Germline CDR1 KGHDR, CDR2 SFDVKD. The CDR3 covers 12 residues. Deletions cut 2 bases from V and 5 bases from J, with 2 bases between. CDR3 sequence (DNA): TGTGCCACCAGTGATTGGAATGAAAAACTGTTTTTT. This translates into CATSDWNEKLFF.

DNA for the CDR3: TGCAGTGCTAGAGAGGGGACAGGGATTCAGCCCCAGCATTTT. Translated: CSAREGTGIQPQHF. J is TRBJ1-5 and V is TRBV20-1; 9 bases match TRBD1. The CDR3 extends over 14 amino acids. Germline V gene lookup returns CDR1 DFQATT and CDR2 SNEGSKA (reference sequence). Unmatched junction bases numbered 3, after V lost 0 bases and J lost 6 bases.

This clonotype showed up many times. This chain uses TRBV3-1 with TRBJ1-1, with D perhaps matching TRBD1 (6 bases). Germline CDR1 and CDR2: LGHDT and YNNKEL (reference sequence). The V and J ends lost 4 bases and 1 base respectively, with 19 bases between them. The CDR3 contains 17 residues. In DNA form, the CDR3 reads TGTGCCAGCAGCCGAGGACAGCAAAGCTTACAGAACACTGAAGCTTTCTTT. Protein: CASSRGQQSLQNTEAFF.

This clonotype occurred many times. The rearrangement joins TRBV19 to TRBJ1-5; a possible D gene is TRBD1 (5 bases). Per germline, CDR1 LNHDA and CDR2 SQIVND (reference sequence). The CDR3 is 15 residues long. Between the trimmed V and J ends, which lost 6 bases and 3 bases, there was a span of 15 bases. CDR3 sequence reads: CASSPGTVFNQPQHF. The CDR3, as DNA: TGTGCCAGTAGCCCCGGGACGGTCTTCAATCAGCCCCAGCATTTT.

There are a few counts of this clonotype. The V gene is TRBV4-1, the J gene TRBJ1-1; possible D gene TRBD1, 6 bases. The CDR3 totals 16 residues. Trimming removed 5 bases at V and 0 bases at J, with 16 bases between. CDR1 is MGHRA, CDR2 YSYEKL, per germline. CDR3 sequence (DNA): TGCGCCAGCAGCGAAGGACAGTTGGGCATGAACACTGAAGCTTTCTTT. Translated: CASSEGQLGMNTEAFF.

This clonotype was picked up many times. V gene TRBV28 combines with J gene TRBJ1-2; unclear D gene. Per the germline V gene, CDR1 is MDHEN and CDR2 is SYDVKM. CDR3 length: 14 residues. Between the trimmed V and J ends, which lost 4 bases and 8 bases, there was a span of 17 bases. The CDR3 reads CASSSLLGTAGYTF. In DNA form, the CDR3 reads TGTGCCAGCAGTTCCCTATTGGGTACGGCCGGCTACACCTTC.

The table lists this clonotype with many counts. V is TRBV19 and J is TRBJ1-6; 10 nucleotides line up with TRBD1. In germline, CDR1 is LNHDA, CDR2 SQIVND (reference sequence). Germline trimming cut 2 bases from V and 10 bases from J; bases unmatched to any gene: 8. The CDR3 spans 16 residues. The CDR3 protein is CASSILPGQGMSPLHF. In nucleotides, the CDR3 is TGTGCCAGTAGTATACTACCGGGACAGGGGATGTCACCCCTCCACTTT.

Only a few counts were recorded for this clonotype. The V gene is TRBV7-9, the J gene TRBJ2-1; D call uncertain. The CDR3 consists of 13 residues. Germline V CDR1 and CDR2: SEHNR, FQNEAQ (reference sequence). V was shortened by 1 base and J by 10 bases, with 11 bases between the two germline ends. Here the CDR3 DNA reads TGTGCCAGCAGCTTAGAATCGGGTTCGGAGCAGTTCTTC. This sequence encodes CASSLESGSEQFF.

Sample share makes this clonotype large. This chain links TRBV20-1 with TRBJ2-5; 9 bases align to TRBD2. This CDR3 spans 15 amino acids. Germline V lookup: CDR1 DFQATT, CDR2 SNEGSKA (reference sequence). Unmatched junction bases numbered 10, after V lost 0 bases and J lost 8 bases. The CDR3 is CSARDSGGGARTQYF. The CDR3 coding sequence is TGCAGTGCTAGAGATTCTGGCGGGGGGGCACGCACCCAGTACTTC.

This clonotype was recorded many times. V and J are TRBV3-1 and TRBJ2-1; TRBD2 aligns across 12 bases. CDR1 is LGHDT, CDR2 YNNKEL, per germline (reference sequence). J lost 4 bases, V lost 3 bases, and 4 bases had no gene match. The CDR3 covers 16 residues. The CDR3 coding sequence is TGTGCCAGCAGCCAGACTAGCGGGGGTCCATACAATGAGCAGTTCTTC. This translates into CASSQTSGGPYNEQFF.

This clonotype has a handful of counts. This chain links TRBV12-3 or TRBV12-4 with TRBJ1-3; D call uncertain. With 5 bases removed from V and 2 bases from J, the gap between germline ends came to 4 bases. The CDR3 sequence is 12 residues long. The CDR3, as DNA: TGTGCCAGCAGTCCCACTGGAAACACCATATATTTT. As protein: CASSPTGNTIYF.